The T cell receptor beta chain under discussion was sequenced for a study of cytomegalovirus exposure and HLA in healthy donors. CDR1 SEHNR and CDR2 FQNEAQ come from the germline V gene (reference sequence). The length of the CDR3 is 14 residues. V lost 2 bases, J lost 8 bases, and 13 bases lay in between. The data were produced by immunoSEQ multiplex PCR, yet TCRdb's version contains in-frame clones alone and is incomplete. This sample has around 74,000 clones, with approximately 80% found just once. The material sequenced was PBMCs. The genes are TRBV7-9 and TRBJ2-1; D is uncertain. The receptor comes from a man aged 25 to 45 in good health and CMV-seronegative. The DNA of the CDR3 is TGTGCCAGCAGCTTAAGTTCCAGAGGCGATGAGCAGTTCTTC. Translating gives CASSLSSRGDEQFF.